This T cell receptor beta chain was sequenced for a study of CD8+ T cells in alopecia areata. Study-wide results and limits: Whereas mice showed it more clearly, TCR sharing across patients was murkier, possibly because of HLA. Sequencing of scalp tissue also captures the resident alphabeta T cells of normal skin.

The junction had 6 bases not matched to a gene; V was cut back by 1 base and J by 4 bases. The CDR3 consists of 16 residues. Germline V gene lookup returns CDR1 MNHEY and CDR2 SMNVEV (reference sequence). On this clone: What it binds is not known.

From PBMCs, CD4+ and CD8+ T cells were sorted. As the sequencing template, cDNA was produced by extracting RNA and reverse transcribing it. Using immunoSEQ multiplex PCR, the repertoire was profiled, and TCRdb retains in-frame clones only, with some absent. The sample has about 110,000 clones, roughly 60% seen once; the top ten hold 20% to 25%. This TCR came from a human donor in good health. The material sequenced was CD8+ T cells sorted from blood. The chain joins TRBV27 to TRBJ2-3, with 9 bases aligning to TRBD2. The CDR3 protein is CASSLYLAGSADTQYF. As DNA, the CDR3 is TGTGCCAGCAGTTTATACCTAGCGGGGAGTGCAGATACGCAGTATTTT.